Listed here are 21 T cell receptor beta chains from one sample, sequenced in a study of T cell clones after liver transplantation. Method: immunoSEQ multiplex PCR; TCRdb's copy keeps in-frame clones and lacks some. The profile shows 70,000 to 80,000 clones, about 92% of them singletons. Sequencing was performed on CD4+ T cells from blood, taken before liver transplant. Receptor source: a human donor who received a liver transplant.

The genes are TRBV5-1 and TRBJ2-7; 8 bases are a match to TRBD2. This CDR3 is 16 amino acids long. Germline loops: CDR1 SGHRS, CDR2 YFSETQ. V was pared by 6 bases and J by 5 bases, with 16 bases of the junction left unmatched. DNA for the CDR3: TGCGCCAGCAACCACATTGGGGTAGCGGGAAAAAACGAGCAGTACTTC. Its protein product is CASNHIGVAGKNEQYF.

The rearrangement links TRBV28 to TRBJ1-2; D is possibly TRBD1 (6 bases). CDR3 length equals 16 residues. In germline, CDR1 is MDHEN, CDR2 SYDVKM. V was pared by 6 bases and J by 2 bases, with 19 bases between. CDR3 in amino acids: CASSPTTGSVNYGYTF. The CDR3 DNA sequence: TGTGCCAGCAGCCCCACCACAGGGAGCGTCAACTATGGCTACACCTTC.

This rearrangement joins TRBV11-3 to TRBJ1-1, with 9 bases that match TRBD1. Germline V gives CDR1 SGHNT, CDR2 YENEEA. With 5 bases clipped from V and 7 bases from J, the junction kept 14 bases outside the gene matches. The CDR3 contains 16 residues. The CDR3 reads CASSPGGTGGWSEAFF. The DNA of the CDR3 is TGTGCCAGCAGCCCGGGGGGTACAGGGGGCTGGAGTGAAGCTTTCTTT. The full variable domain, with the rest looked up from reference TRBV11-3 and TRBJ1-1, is EAGVVQSPRYKIIEKKQPVAFWCNPISGHNTLYWYLQNLGQGPELLIRYENEEAVDDSQLPKDRFSAERLKGVDSTLKIQPAELGDSAVYLCASSPGGTGGWSEAFFGQGTRLTVV.

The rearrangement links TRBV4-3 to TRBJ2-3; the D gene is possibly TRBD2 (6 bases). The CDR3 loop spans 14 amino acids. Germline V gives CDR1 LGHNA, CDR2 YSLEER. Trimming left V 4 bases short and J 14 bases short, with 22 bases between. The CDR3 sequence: CASSPQPLAREMYF. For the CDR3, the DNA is TGCGCCAGCAGCCCCCAACCCCTAGCGAGAGAGATGTATTTT.

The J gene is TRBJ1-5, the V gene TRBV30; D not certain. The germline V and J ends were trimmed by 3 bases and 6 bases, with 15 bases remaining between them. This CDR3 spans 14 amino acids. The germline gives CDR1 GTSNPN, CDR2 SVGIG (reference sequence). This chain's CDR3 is CAWRGGGISQPQHF. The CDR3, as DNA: TGTGCCTGGAGGGGAGGAGGGATTAGTCAGCCCCAGCATTTT.

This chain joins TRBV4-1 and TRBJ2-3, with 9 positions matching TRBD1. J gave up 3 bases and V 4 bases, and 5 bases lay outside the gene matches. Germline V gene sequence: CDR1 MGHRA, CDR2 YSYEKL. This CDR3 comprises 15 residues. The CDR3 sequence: CASSLDRGRTDTQYF. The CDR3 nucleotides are TGCGCCAGCAGCCTGGACAGGGGTAGGACAGATACGCAGTATTTT.

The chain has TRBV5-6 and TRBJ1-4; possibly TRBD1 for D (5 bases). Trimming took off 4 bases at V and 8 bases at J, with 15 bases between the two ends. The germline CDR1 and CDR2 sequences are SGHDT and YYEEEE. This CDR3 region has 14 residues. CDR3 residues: CASSHRRGGEKLFF. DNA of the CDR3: TGTGCCAGCAGCCACAGGCGGGGTGGAGAAAAACTGTTTTTT.

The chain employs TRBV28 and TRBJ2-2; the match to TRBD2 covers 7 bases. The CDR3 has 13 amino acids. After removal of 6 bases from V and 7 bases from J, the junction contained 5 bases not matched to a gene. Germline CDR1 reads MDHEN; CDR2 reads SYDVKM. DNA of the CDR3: TGTGCCAGCAGGAGGGAGGGGATCGGGGAGCTGTTTTTT. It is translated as CASRREGIGELFF.

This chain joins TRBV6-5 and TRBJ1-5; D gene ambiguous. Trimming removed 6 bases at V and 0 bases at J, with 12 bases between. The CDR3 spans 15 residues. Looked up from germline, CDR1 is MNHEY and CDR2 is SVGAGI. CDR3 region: CASRTREYSNQPQHF. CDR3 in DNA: TGTGCCAGCAGGACCCGAGAGTATAGCAATCAGCCCCAGCATTTT.

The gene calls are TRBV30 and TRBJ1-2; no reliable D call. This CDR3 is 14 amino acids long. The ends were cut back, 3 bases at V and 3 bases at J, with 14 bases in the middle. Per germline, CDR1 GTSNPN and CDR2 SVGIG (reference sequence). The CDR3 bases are TGTGCCTGGAGGGACTTTGCGGGATACTATGGCTACACCTTC. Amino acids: CAWRDFAGYYGYTF.

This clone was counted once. CDR3 DNA sequence: TGTGCCAGCAGCTTAGTAGTCGGAGGGACAGATACGCAGTATTTT. Protein sequence: CASSLVVGGTDTQYF. The chain joins TRBV11-3 to TRBJ2-3; maybe TRBD2 (6 bases). Trimming took off 1 base at V and 3 bases at J, with 11 bases between the two ends. Germline CDR1 reads SGHNT; CDR2 reads YENEEA. The CDR3 contains 15 residues.

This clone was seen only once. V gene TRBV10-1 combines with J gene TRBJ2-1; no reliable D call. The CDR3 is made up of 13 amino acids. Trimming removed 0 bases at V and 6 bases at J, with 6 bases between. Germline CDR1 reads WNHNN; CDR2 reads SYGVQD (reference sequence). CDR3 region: CASSESGLNEQFF. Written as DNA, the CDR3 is TGCGCCAGCAGTGAGTCGGGCCTCAATGAGCAGTTCTTC.

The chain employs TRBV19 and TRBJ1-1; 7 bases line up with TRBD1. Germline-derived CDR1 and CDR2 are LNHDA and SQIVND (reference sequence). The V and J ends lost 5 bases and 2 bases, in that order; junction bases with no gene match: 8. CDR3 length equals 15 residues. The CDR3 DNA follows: TGTGCCAGTAGTGGCTCGACAGGGAGAAACACTGAAGCTTTCTTT. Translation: CASSGSTGRNTEAFF.

The CDR3 sequence: CAISADRGLGEQYF. The DNA of the CDR3 is TGTGCCATCAGTGCGGACAGGGGGCTGGGGGAGCAGTACTTC. The rearrangement uses TRBV10-3 and TRBJ2-7; 11 nucleotides agree with TRBD1. The germline CDR1 and CDR2 sequences are ENHRY and SYGVKD. The CDR3 runs to 14 residues. V lost 4 bases and J lost 7; bases outside the gene matches: 6.

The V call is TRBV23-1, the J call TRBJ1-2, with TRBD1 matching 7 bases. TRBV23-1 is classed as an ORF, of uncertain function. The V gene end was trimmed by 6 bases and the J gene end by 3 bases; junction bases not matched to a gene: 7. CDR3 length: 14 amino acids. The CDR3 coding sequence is TGCGCCAGCAGACAGACAGGGATTGACTATGGCTACACCTTC. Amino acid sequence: CASRQTGIDYGYTF.

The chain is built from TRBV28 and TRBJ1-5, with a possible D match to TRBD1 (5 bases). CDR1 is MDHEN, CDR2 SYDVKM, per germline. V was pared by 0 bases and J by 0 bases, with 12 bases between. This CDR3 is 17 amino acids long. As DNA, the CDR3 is TGTGCCAGCAGTTTATGGGGGCAGGGCCTTAGCAATCAGCCCCAGCATTTT. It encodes CASSLWGQGLSNQPQHF. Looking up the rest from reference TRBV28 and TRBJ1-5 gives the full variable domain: DVKVTQSSRYLVKRTGEKVFLECVQDMDHENMFWYRQDPGLGLRLIYFSYDVKMKEKGDIPEGYSVSREKKERFSLILESASTNQTSMYLCASSLWGQGLSNQPQHFGDGTRLSIL.

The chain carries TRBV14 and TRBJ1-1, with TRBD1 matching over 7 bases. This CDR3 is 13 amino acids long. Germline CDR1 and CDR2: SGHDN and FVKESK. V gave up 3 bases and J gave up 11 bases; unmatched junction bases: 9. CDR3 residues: CASSHGGGSEAFF. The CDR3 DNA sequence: TGTGCCAGCAGCCACGGAGGGGGCAGTGAGGCTTTCTTT.

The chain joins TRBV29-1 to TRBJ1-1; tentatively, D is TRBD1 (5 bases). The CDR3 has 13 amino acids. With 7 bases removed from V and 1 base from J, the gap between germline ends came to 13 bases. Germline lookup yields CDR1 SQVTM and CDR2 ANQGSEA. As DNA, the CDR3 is TGCAGCGCCGCACAGGTTCCGAACACTGAAGCTTTCTTT. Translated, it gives CSAAQVPNTEAFF.

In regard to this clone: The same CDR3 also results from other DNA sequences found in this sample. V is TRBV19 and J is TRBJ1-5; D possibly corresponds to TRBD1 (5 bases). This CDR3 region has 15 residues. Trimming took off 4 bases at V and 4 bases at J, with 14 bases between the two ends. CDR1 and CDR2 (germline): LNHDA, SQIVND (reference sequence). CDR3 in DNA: TGTGCCAGTAGTACCGGAAGGGGTGGGAATCAGCCCCAGCATTTT. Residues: CASSTGRGGNQPQHF.

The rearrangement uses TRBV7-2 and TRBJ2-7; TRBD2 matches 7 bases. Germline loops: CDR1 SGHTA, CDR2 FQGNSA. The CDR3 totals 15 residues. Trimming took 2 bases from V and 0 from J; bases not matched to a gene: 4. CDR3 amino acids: CASSLIGGSSYEQYF. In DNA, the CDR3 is TGTGCCAGCAGCTTAATCGGCGGGAGCTCCTACGAGCAGTACTTC.

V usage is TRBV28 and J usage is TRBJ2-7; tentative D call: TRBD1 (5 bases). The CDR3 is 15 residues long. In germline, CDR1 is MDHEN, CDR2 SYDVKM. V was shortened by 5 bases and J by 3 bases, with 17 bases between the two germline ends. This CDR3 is CASSTPGGRVYEQYF. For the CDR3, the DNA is TGTGCCAGCAGTACCCCCGGCGGCAGGGTCTACGAGCAGTACTTC.